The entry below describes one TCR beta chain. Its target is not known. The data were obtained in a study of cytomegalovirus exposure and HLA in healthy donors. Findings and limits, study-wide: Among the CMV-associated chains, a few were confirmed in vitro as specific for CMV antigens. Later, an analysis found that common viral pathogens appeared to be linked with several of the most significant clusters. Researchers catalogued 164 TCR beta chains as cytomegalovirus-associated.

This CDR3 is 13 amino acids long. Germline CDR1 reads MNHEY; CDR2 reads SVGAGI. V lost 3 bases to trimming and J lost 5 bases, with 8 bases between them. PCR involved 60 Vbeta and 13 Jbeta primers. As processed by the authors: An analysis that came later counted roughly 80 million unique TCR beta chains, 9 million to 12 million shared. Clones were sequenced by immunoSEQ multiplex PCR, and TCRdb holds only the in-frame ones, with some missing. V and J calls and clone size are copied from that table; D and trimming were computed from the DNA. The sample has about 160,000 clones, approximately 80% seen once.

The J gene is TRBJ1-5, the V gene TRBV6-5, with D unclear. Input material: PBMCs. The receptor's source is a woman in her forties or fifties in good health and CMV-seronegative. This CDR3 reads CASSYRVDQPQHF. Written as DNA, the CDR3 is TGTGCCAGCAGTTATCGGGTTGATCAGCCCCAGCATTTT.